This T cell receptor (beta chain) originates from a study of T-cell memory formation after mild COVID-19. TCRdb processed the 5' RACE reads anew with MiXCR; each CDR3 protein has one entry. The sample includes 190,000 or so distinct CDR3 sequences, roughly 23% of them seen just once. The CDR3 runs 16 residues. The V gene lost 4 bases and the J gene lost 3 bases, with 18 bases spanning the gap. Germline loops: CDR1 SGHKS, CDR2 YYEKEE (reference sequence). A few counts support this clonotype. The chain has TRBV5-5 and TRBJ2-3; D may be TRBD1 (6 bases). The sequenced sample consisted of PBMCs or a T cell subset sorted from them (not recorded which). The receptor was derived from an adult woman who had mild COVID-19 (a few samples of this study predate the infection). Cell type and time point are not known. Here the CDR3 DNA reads TGTGCCAGCAGCACTAATTACAGGGAAGGGACAGATACGCAGTATTTT. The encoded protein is CASSTNYREGTDTQYF.